A selection of T cell receptor beta chains follows, all from one sample in a study of T cells in Graves' hyperthyroidism and ophthalmopathy. TCRdb reprocessed the multiplex PCR reads with MiXCR, giving one entry per CDR3 protein. This sample has approximately 500,000 distinct CDR3 sequences; around 45% occur once, and the top ten carry about 7.8%. Sequenced input: peripheral blood or thyroid tissue (not recorded which). The receptors derive from a woman aged 18 to 35 with Graves' hyperthyroidism. CDR3s include the opening cysteine and the closing phenylalanine or tryptophan. The D gene is left open where the match is weak. Clone size, where shown, is once, few, many, or a class for clones that have expanded.

V gene	clone size	D gene	J gene	CDR3 protein	CDR3 DNA
TRBV6-2/TRBV6-3	many	.	TRBJ1-5	CASSSRGSNQPQHF	TGTGCCAGCAGTTCCAGGGGAAGCAATCAGCCCCAGCATTTT
TRBV5-1	many	TRBD2	TRBJ2-7	CASSLSGREQYF	TGCGCCAGCAGCTTGAGCGGGAGAGAGCAGTACTTC
TRBV29-1	once	.	TRBJ1-1	CSAVDPGTEAFF	TGCAGCGCGGTGGACCCGGGGACTGAAGCTTTCTTT
TRBV29-1	.	.	TRBJ1-2	CSVGARGGFVF	TGCAGCGTTGGGGCCCGAGGGGGATTTGTCTTC
TRBV19	many	TRBD1	TRBJ1-5	CASSQRGQSNQPQHF	TGTGCCAGTAGTCAGAGGGGGCAGAGCAATCAGCCCCAGCATTTT
TRBV7-9	.	.	TRBJ1-5	CASSFTGTPDQPQHF	TGTGCCAGCAGCTTCACAGGGACCCCGGATCAGCCCCAGCATTTT
TRBV5-1	many	TRBD1	TRBJ1-6	CASRGAGQGNSPLHF	TGCGCCAGCAGGGGAGCGGGACAGGGTAATTCACCCCTCCACTTT
TRBV5-1	.	TRBD1	TRBJ1-5	CASSSPGQINQPQHF	TGCGCCAGCAGCTCACCGGGACAGATAAATCAGCCCCAGCATTTT
TRBV7-2	.	TRBD2	TRBJ2-3	CAGSRRLAGGSTDTQYF	TGTGCCGGCAGCAGACGACTAGCGGGAGGGAGCACGGATACGCAGTATTTT
TRBV6-1	few	TRBD2	TRBJ2-7	CASSPTGPYLAGGPYEQYF	TGTGCCAGCAGCCCCACAGGCCCCTATTTAGCGGGAGGGCCCTACGAGCAGTACTTC
TRBV15	many	.	TRBJ1-5	CATSRGTVSNQPQHF	TGTGCCACCAGCAGAGGGACAGTTAGCAATCAGCCCCAGCATTTT
TRBV2	many	TRBD2	TRBJ2-2	CASKGLAAGELFF	TGTGCCAGCAAAGGACTAGCGGCCGGGGAGCTGTTTTTT
TRBV2	.	.	TRBJ1-2	CAAGQGSNHGYTF	TGTGCCGCCGGGCAGGGTAGTAACCATGGCTACACCTTC
TRBV5-1	many	.	TRBJ1-6	CANSLDGTANSPLHF	TGCGCCAACAGCTTGGACGGGACGGCAAATTCACCCCTCCACTTT
TRBV29-1	few	.	TRBJ2-2	CSVETIQGGELFF	TGCAGCGTCGAGACCATTCAGGGCGGGGAGCTGTTTTTT
TRBV29-1	.	.	TRBJ1-1	CSPRPTPEDTEAFF	TGCAGCCCCCGCCCCACCCCAGAAGACACTGAAGCTTTCTTT
TRBV29-1	.	TRBD1	TRBJ1-1	CSVIGQGTLF	TGCAGCGTTATCGGACAGGGGACACTCTTT
TRBV11-3	many	.	TRBJ1-2	CASSLIREYGYTF	TGTGCCAGCAGCTTAATCAGGGAGTATGGCTACACCTTC
TRBV7-3	.	.	TRBJ2-2	CASSTGASGYNELFF	TGTGCCAGCAGCACGGGGGCTAGCGGTTACAATGAGCTGTTTTTT
TRBV12-3/TRBV12-4	many	.	TRBJ1-1	CASNVLGTEAFF	TGTGCCAGCAACGTTTTAGGGACTGAAGCTTTCTTT